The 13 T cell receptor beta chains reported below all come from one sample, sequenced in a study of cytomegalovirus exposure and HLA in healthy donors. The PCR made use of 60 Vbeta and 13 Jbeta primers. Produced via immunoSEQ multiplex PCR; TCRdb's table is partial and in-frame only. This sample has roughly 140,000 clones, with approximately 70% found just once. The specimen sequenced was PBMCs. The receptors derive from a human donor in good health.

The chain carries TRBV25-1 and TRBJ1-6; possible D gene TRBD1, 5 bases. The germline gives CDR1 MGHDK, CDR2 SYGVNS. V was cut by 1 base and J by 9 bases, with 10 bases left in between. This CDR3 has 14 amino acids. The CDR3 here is CASSEWGRASPLHF. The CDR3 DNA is TGTGCCAGCAGTGAATGGGGCAGGGCTTCACCCCTCCACTTT.

The CDR3 nucleotides read TGTGCCAGCAGCTCCTTGACAGGGGTGAATTCACCCCTCCACTTT. Translation gives CASSSLTGVNSPLHF. The chain carries TRBV7-8 and TRBJ1-6; TRBD1 agrees at 8 bases. This CDR3 has 15 residues. Germline CDR1 SGHVS, CDR2 FQNEAQ. Trimming took 4 bases from V and 7 from J; bases not matched to a gene: 6.

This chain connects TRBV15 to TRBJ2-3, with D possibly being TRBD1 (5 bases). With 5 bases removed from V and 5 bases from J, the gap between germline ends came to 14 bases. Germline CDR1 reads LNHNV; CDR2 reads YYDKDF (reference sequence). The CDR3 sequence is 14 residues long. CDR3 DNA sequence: TGTGCCACCAGCGGCGTCCTTAGGGGAGATACGCAGTATTTT. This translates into CATSGVLRGDTQYF. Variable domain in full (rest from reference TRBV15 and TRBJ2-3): DAMVIQNPRYQVTQFGKPVTLSCSQTLNHNVMYWYQQKSSQAPKLLFHYYDKDFNNEADTPDNFQSRRPNTSFCFLDIRSPGLGDTAMYLCATSGVLRGDTQYFGPGTRLTVL.

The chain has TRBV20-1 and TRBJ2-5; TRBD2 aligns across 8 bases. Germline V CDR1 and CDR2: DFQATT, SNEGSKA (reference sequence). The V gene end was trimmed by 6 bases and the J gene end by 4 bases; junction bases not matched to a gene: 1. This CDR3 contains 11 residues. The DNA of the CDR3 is TGCAGTGCCGCGGGGGGAGAGACCCAGTACTTC. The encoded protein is CSAAGGETQYF.

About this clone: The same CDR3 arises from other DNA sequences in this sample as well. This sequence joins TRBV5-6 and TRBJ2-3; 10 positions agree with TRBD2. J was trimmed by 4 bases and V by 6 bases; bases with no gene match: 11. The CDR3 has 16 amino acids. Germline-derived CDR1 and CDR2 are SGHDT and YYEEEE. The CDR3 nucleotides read TGTGCCAGCATCAAGCGGCTAGCGGGAGCCTCAGATACGCAGTATTTT. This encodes CASIKRLAGASDTQYF.

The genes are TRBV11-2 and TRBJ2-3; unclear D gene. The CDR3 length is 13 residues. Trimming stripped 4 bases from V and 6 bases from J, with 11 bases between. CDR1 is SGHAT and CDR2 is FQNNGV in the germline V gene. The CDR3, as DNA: TGTGCCAGCAGCTACAACTATCGCGATACGCAGTATTTT. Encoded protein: CASSYNYRDTQYF.

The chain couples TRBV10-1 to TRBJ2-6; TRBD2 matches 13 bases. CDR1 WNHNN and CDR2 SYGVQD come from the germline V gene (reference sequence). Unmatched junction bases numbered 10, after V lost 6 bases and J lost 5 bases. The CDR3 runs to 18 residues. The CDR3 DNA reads TGCGCCAGCAGCGAGACTAGCGGGAGGATCTTCTGGGCCAACGTCCTGACTTTC. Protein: CASSETSGRIFWANVLTF.

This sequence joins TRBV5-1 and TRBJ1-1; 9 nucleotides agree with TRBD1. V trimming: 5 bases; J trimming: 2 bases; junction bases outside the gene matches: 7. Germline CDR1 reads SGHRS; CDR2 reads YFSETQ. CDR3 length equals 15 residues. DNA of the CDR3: TGCGCCAGCAGATGGGGACAGGGATCTAACACTGAAGCTTTCTTT. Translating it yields CASRWGQGSNTEAFF.

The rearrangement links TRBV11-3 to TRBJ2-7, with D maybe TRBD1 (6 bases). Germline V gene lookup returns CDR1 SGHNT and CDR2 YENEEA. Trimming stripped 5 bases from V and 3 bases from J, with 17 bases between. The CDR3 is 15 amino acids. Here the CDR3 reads CASSTDRSRNYEQYF. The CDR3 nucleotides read TGTGCCAGCAGCACCGACAGGTCCCGGAACTACGAGCAGTACTTC. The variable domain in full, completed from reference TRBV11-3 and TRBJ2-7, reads EAGVVQSPRYKIIEKKQPVAFWCNPISGHNTLYWYLQNLGQGPELLIRYENEEAVDDSQLPKDRFSAERLKGVDSTLKIQPAELGDSAVYLCASSTDRSRNYEQYFGPGTRLTVT.

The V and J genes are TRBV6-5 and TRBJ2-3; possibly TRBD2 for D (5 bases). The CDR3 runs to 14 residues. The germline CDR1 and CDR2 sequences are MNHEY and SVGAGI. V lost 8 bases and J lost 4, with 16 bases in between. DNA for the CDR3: TGTGCCAGCGGTCGAGGGAGATCGGCAGATACGCAGTATTTT. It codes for CASGRGRSADTQYF.

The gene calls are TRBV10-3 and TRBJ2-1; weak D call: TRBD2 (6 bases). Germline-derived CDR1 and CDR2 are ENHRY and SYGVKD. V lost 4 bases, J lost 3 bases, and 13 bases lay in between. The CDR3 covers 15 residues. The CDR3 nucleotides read TGTGCCATCAGTGGGGCTAGCGATTTCTACAATGAGCAGTTCTTC. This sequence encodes CAISGASDFYNEQFF.

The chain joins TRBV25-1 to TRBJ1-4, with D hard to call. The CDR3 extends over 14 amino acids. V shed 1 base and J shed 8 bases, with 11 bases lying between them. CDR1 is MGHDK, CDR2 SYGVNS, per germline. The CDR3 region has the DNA TGTGCCAGCAGTGAATCGGGAATGGGCGAAAAACTGTTTTTT. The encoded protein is CASSESGMGEKLFF.

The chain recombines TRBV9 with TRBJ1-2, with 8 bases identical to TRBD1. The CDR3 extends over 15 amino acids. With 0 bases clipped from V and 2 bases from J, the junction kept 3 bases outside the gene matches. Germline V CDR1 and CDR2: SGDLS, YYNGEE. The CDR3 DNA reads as TGTGCCAGCAGCGTAGACAGGACAGGGAACTATGGCTACACCTTC. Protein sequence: CASSVDRTGNYGYTF.